A single sample gave rise to the 21 T cell receptor beta chains below, sequenced in a study of T cells in Graves' hyperthyroidism and ophthalmopathy. Amplified TCR beta CDR3 regions came from RNA transcripts. Initially, a first-round RT-PCR of the TCR CDR3 employed the HTBI primer set. From the multiplex PCR reads, TCRdb called clonotypes with MiXCR, one entry per CDR3 protein. The data show about 840,000 distinct CDR3 sequences, more than 30% seen once. Sequencing was carried out using blood. The receptors originated from a man between 18 and 29 years old with Graves' hyperthyroidism.

With regard to this clonotype: Being one base from a much bigger clone, this may be a read error. No conserved phenylalanine or tryptophan is present at the end of the CDR3, so a read error is the likely explanation. The chain carries TRBV7-9 and TRBJ1-1; 7 bases fit TRBD1. Germline CDR1 reads SEHNR; CDR2 reads FQNEAQ (reference sequence). The CDR3 spans 13 residues. The junction had 5 bases not matched to a gene; V was cut back by 8 bases and J by 2 bases. CDR3 protein: CASLRTGNTEAFS. Written as DNA, the CDR3 is TGTGCCAGCCTGCGGACAGGAAACACTGAAGCTTTCTCT.

The J gene is TRBJ2-7, the V gene TRBV5-1; 9 nucleotides align to TRBD2. CDR3 length: 15 amino acids. Trimming cost V 5 bases and J 2 bases; bases outside gene matches: 8. Germline V gene sequence: CDR1 SGHRS, CDR2 YFSETQ. The DNA for the CDR3 is TGCGCCAGCAGAATAGCGGGGGTCCCCGCCTACGAGCAGTACTTC. This encodes CASRIAGVPAYEQYF.

This chain joins TRBV2 and TRBJ2-2; TRBD1 might be the D (5 bases). From germline, CDR1 is SNHLY and CDR2 FYNNEI. The V gene lost 3 bases and the J gene lost 0 bases, with 17 bases spanning the gap. CDR3 length equals 18 residues. This CDR3 is CASSDLLKQAANTGELFF. DNA of the CDR3: TGTGCCAGCAGTGATCTTTTGAAACAGGCCGCGAACACCGGGGAGCTGTTTTTT.

V gene TRBV19 combines with J gene TRBJ1-5; tentative D call: TRBD1 (5 bases). This CDR3 contains 12 residues. Germline assignment: CDR1 LNHDA and CDR2 SQIVND (reference sequence). The V gene lost 6 bases and the J gene lost 9 bases, with 12 bases spanning the gap. The CDR3 DNA sequence: TGTGCCAGTAGAGTCGGACAACGGCCCCAGCATTTT. The encoded protein is CASRVGQRPQHF.

This chain joins TRBV28 and TRBJ2-5; perhaps TRBD1 as D (6 bases). The CDR3 length is 13 residues. Deletions cut 6 bases from V and 5 bases from J, with 13 bases between. Germline V gene sequence: CDR1 MDHEN, CDR2 SYDVKM. The CDR3 DNA reads TGTGCCAGCAGGCCTGACAGGTCGGAGACCCAGTACTTC. It is translated as CASRPDRSETQYF.

This chain links TRBV19 with TRBJ2-6; D perhaps matches TRBD1 (6 bases). Germline V gene sequence: CDR1 LNHDA, CDR2 SQIVND (reference sequence). V lost 3 bases, J lost 1 base, and 13 bases lay in between. The CDR3 consists of 17 residues. The CDR3 loop reads CASSMSAGASGANVLTF. CDR3 in DNA: TGTGCCAGTAGTATGTCGGCAGGGGCGTCTGGGGCCAACGTCCTGACTTTC.

This clonotype was seen at least ten times. The CDR3 nucleotides are TGTGCCAGCAGCTTGGAGTTGACTAGGGGGGACGAAAAACTGTTTTTT. Translated: CASSLELTRGDEKLFF. V and J are TRBV7-6 and TRBJ1-4, with D possibly TRBD1 on 6 matching bases. Germline V CDR1 and CDR2: SGHVS, FNYEAQ. CDR3 length: 16 residues. Trimming stripped 3 bases from V and 8 bases from J, with 19 bases between.

The chain employs TRBV11-2 and TRBJ2-3; D gene uncertain. Germline-derived CDR1 and CDR2 are SGHAT and FQNNGV. The CDR3 runs to 14 residues. The germline V and J ends were trimmed by 1 base and 5 bases, with 10 bases remaining between them. This CDR3 reads CASSLGTLGDTQYF. The CDR3 nucleotides read TGTGCCAGCAGCTTAGGGACCTTGGGAGATACGCAGTATTTT.

A single count supports this clonotype. This chain connects TRBV7-8 to TRBJ2-3, with D possibly matching TRBD1 (7 bases). V lost 1 base to trimming and J lost 3 bases, with 11 bases between them. The germline V gene has CDR1 SGHVS and CDR2 FQNEAQ. This CDR3 is 15 amino acids long. The CDR3 sequence: CASSLVRGRTDTQYF. CDR3 coding DNA: TGTGCCAGCAGCTTAGTCAGGGGGAGGACAGATACGCAGTATTTT.

The rearrangement joins TRBV19 to TRBJ2-7, with D unclear. Trimming pared 3 bases from V and 0 bases from J, leaving 9 bases between. Germline V gives CDR1 LNHDA, CDR2 SQIVND (reference sequence). The CDR3 length is 14 residues. In DNA, the CDR3 is TGTGCCAGTAGTATGATGGCTAGCTCCTACGAGCAGTACTTC. Protein sequence: CASSMMASSYEQYF.

The chain recombines TRBV19 with TRBJ2-7, with 7 positions matching TRBD1. The CDR3 contains 15 residues. From germline, CDR1 is LNHDA and CDR2 SQIVND (reference sequence). V lost 3 bases, J lost 2 bases, and 7 bases stayed unmatched. The CDR3 nucleotides are TGTGCCAGTAGTATTAACAGGGGACGGCCCTACGAGCAGTACTTC. Protein product: CASSINRGRPYEQYF.

This clonotype was seen at least ten times. The chain combines TRBV25-1 with TRBJ2-2; D unclear. This CDR3 is 13 amino acids long. V lost 6 bases and J lost 3, with 8 bases in between. Germline loops: CDR1 MGHDK, CDR2 SYGVNS. CDR3 nucleotide sequence: TGTGCCAGCAGACCCCGGGACACCGGGGAGCTGTTTTTT. Its translation is CASRPRDTGELFF.

J is TRBJ1-1 and V is TRBV5-1, with TRBD1 matching over 7 bases. V lost 4 bases to trimming and J lost 0 bases; unmatched junction nucleotides: 18. This CDR3 has 19 amino acids. CDR1 is SGHRS and CDR2 is YFSETQ in the germline V gene. Here the CDR3 reads CASSQEVDRPNLMNTEAFF. The CDR3 region has the DNA TGCGCCAGCAGCCAAGAGGTGGACAGGCCGAACCTCATGAACACTGAAGCTTTCTTT.

This clonotype was picked up a small number of times. This CDR3 reads CASSFIAREDEKLFF. CDR3 coding DNA: TGTGCCAGCAGTTTTATAGCCAGGGAAGACGAAAAACTGTTTTTT. This sequence joins TRBV12-3 or TRBV12-4 and TRBJ1-4; TRBD1 is a possible D gene (5 bases). The CDR3 runs to 15 residues. Trimming removed 3 bases from V and 8 bases from J, with 16 bases in between.

Of note for this clonotype: This may arise from a read error, as a much more abundant clone is one base away. The V and J genes are TRBV7-8 and TRBJ1-6; 7 nucleotides agree with TRBD1. This CDR3 is built from 15 residues. The V segment lost 2 bases and the J segment 6 bases; nucleotides outside the gene matches: 4. In germline, CDR1 is SGHVS, CDR2 FQNEAQ. CDR3 sequence: CASSLPTGPNSPLHF. In nucleotides, the CDR3 is TGTGCCAGCAGCTTACCGACAGGGCCTAATTCACCCCTCCACTTT.

The rearrangement joins TRBV5-1 to TRBJ2-5; D is perhaps TRBD1 or TRBD2 (6 bases each). With 0 bases removed from V and 2 bases from J, the gap between germline ends came to 14 bases. The V gene's germline CDR1 is SGHRS and CDR2 YFSETQ. CDR3 length: 16 amino acids. CDR3 loop: CASSLAVQGGQETQYF. The CDR3 bases are TGCGCCAGCAGCTTGGCCGTACAGGGAGGTCAAGAGACCCAGTACTTC.

The gene calls are TRBV25-1 and TRBJ2-3; D uncertain. Trimming cost V 1 base and J 4 bases, with 12 bases left between them. Germline V lookup: CDR1 MGHDK, CDR2 SYGVNS. CDR3 length equals 15 residues. The CDR3: CASSEFYPEADTQYF. CDR3 coding DNA: TGTGCCAGCAGTGAATTCTACCCGGAAGCAGATACGCAGTATTTT. The full variable domain, completed using reference TRBV25-1 and TRBJ2-3, is EADIYQTPRYLVIGTGKKITLECSQTMGHDKMYWYQQDPGMELHLIHYSYGVNSTEKGDLSSESTVSRIRTEHFPLTLESARPSHTSQYLCASSEFYPEADTQYFGPGTRLTVL.

This clonotype turned up a few times. V is TRBV12-3 or TRBV12-4 and J is TRBJ1-2; D possibly corresponds to TRBD1 (6 bases). The CDR3 spans 15 residues. The V end lost 7 bases, the J end lost 6 bases, and 21 bases lay between the germline ends. The CDR3 loop reads CASKNEPGQTNGYTF. CDR3 nucleotide sequence: TGTGCCAGCAAGAACGAACCGGGACAAACTAATGGCTACACCTTC.

The gene calls are TRBV7-9 and TRBJ1-1; 7 bases map to TRBD1. Trimming took 4 bases from V and 11 from J; bases not matched to a gene: 16. Germline V gives CDR1 SEHNR, CDR2 FQNEAQ (reference sequence). The CDR3 consists of 15 residues. CDR3 DNA: TGTGCCAGCAGCTCAGGACAGGCAACGGCTGGTTCGGCTTTCTTT. Residues: CASSSGQATAGSAFF.

The J gene is TRBJ2-7, the V gene TRBV2; TRBD2 matches 9 bases. V dropped 0 bases and J dropped 4; count of bases not matched to a gene: 7. Germline values: CDR1 SNHLY, CDR2 FYNNEI. CDR3 size: 16 residues. The CDR3, as DNA: TGTGCCAGCAGTGAAGCTATGCTAGCGGGACGGTACGAGCAGTACTTC. Its translation: CASSEAMLAGRYEQYF. Drawing the rest from reference TRBV2 and TRBJ2-7, the complete variable domain is EPEVTQTPSHQVTQMGQEVILRCVPISNHLYFYWYRQILGQKVEFLVSFYNNEISEKSEIFDDQFSVERPDGSNFTLKIRSTKLEDSAMYFCASSEAMLAGRYEQYFGPGTRLTVT.

This clonotype was observed a few times. The genes are TRBV6-5 and TRBJ1-2; 7 bases agree with TRBD1. The CDR3 spans 13 residues. Germline assignment: CDR1 MNHEY and CDR2 SVGAGI. V was clipped by 2 bases and J by 4 bases; unmatched bases: 1. CDR3 amino acids: CASSYGTVYGYTF. The CDR3, as DNA: TGTGCCAGCAGTTACGGGACAGTCTATGGCTACACCTTC.